This TCR beta chain was identified during a study of cytomegalovirus exposure and HLA in healthy donors (TCRdb year 2017). For the wider study: An earlier analysis of 587 of the donors reported 250 to 300 Gb of sequence data and 100 million to 140 million unique TCR beta sequences from about 200 million T cells. An early release that covered 640 HLA-typed donors contained approximately 300 gigabases of sequencing data and 80 million or so unique TCR sequences. Of the roughly 400 genotyped donors, approximately 82% fell in the genetic ancestry cluster associated with self-reported Caucasian donors. The aim of the study was to test whether cataloging public T cell receptors could identify signatures of past pathogen exposure. The T cell repertoires of some 700 subjects were profiled by immunosequencing and related to cytomegalovirus serostatus. A separate validation cohort of roughly 130 different subjects was used in addition to the approximately 670-subject first cohort. To predict cytomegalovirus infection status, the study combined high-throughput TCR immunosequencing, statistical association of individual TCRs with disease status, and machine learning. To study patterns of TCR occurrence, a later analysis re-analyzed previously published TCR beta repertoires from more than 550 donors and added high-resolution HLA genotyping. Rather than using new phenotypic data, the later analysis identified candidate immune exposures from TCR beta sequences and from how often those sequences occurred across donors. In an earlier analysis of 550 to 700 of the donors, high-throughput TCR beta sequencing was used to judge whether each TCR beta V gene segment behaved as functional or pseudogenic. Alongside the repertoire data, information on donor age, sex, ethnicity and CMV serostatus was compiled. A later genetic analysis took genome-wide SNP genotypes for about 65% of the roughly 670 donors and used that subset as a discovery cohort. All discovery cohort repertoires had been generated using a single sequencing platform. HLA typing covered class I and class II loci at four-digit resolution. The number of typed donors differed by locus: 629-630 for A, B, C, DRB1 and DQB1; some 500 for DQA1; over 600 for DPA1; and about 450 for DPB1. Several DR-DQ haplotypes were treated as single units for association and clustering because of strong linkage in the cohort. On average, about 240,000 unique TCR beta nucleotide sequences were sequenced per donor among about 400 genotyped donors of the cohort, with 15% to 20% of those sequences being non-productive.

The cohort was made up of 500 to 850 healthy bone marrow donors. All cohort members were sampled while nominally healthy, although unrecorded immune exposures were likely present. The donor tested CMV seropositive, placing the donor among the roughly 300 seropositive members of the cohort. Each donor provided a peripheral blood sample, and peripheral blood mononuclear cells were used for TCR beta sequencing. The Qiagen DNeasy Blood Extraction Kit was used to extract genomic DNA from the blood cell samples. Libraries were prepared through the immunoSEQ multiplex PCR assay. The multiplex PCR relied on a mix of 60 forward primers for TCR Vbeta segments and 13 reverse primers for TCR Jbeta segments. The CDR3 region of rearranged TCR beta genes was amplified from genomic DNA with a multiplex PCR assay. On the Illumina HiSeq System, the amplified TCR beta libraries were sequenced as 87-base-pair reads. The authors' analysis ran thus. A later analysis counted tens of millions of unique TCR beta chains across the 600 to 850 repertoires, and around 12 million of these chains were shared by at least two donors. A nearest-neighbor algorithm error-corrected the raw reads and collapsed the reads into unique sequences, merging closely related sequences to remove PCR and sequencing errors. To assign V, D and J gene segments, CDR3 sequences were aligned to IMGT reference sequences. For a sequence to be retained, at least a six-nucleotide match to both a V gene segment and a J gene segment was required. Rearrangements were called productive when the CDR3 lacked stop codons and stayed in frame with V and J; all others were non-productive. CDR3 was defined by IMGT convention, running from the second conserved V-encoded cysteine to the conserved J-encoded phenylalanine. In an earlier analysis of more than 550 of the donors, sequences lacking an unambiguous match to a single V gene segment were excluded. In an earlier analysis of about 590 of the donors, a V segment was called functional when productive rearrangements were above 56.7%, and segregating when the standard deviation between donors exceeded 5%. A statistical classification framework was developed to diagnose cytomegalovirus status using the catalog of TCR beta chain sequences. A later analysis assigned V and J genes by comparing TCR nucleotide sequences with IMGT/GENE-DB human TR gene sequences. In a later analysis, CDR3 sequences and most-parsimonious VDJ recombination scenarios were assigned using the TCRdist pipeline. In a later analysis, each TCR beta chain was defined by its CDR3 amino acid sequence together with its V-gene family, and reads lacking a unique V-gene family were excluded. A later analysis removed 592 highly shared, low-generation-probability nucleotide sequences to deal with suspected cross-contamination and a sequencing artifact. A later analysis calculated a clonal expansion index for each public chain from normalized within-repertoire ranks of inferred template counts. Generation probabilities in a later analysis came from a VDJ recombination model fitted to out-of-frame rearrangements, and those results were checked against IGoR. A later analysis scored TCR-TCR, TCR-HLA and TCR-CMV co-occurrence with hypergeometric tests, applying a repertoire-size bias correction to TCR pairs. In a later analysis, false discovery rates were estimated by permuting HLA or CMV assignments 20 times. In a later analysis, co-occurring TCRs were grouped using DBSCAN, and TCRdist sequence similarity was added for clustering within HLA-allele-positive subsets. Repertoires with fewer than 30,000 or more than 120,000 public chains were left out of co-occurrence clustering, as were five repertoires with anomalous nucleotide sharing. Held by TCRdb, this immuneACCESS table contains in-frame sequences only and omits some clones. Under half of the omission traces to an unresolved V gene where checked; the cause of the rest is unknown. The V and J calls and clone size are taken from that table; D and trimming were inferred from the DNA. The sample table lists about 200,000 clones, around 75% of them with a count of one. Together, the top ten hold approximately 0.39% of the sample.

Overall study results and their limits: Linkage disequilibrium might explain the correlated functional status among segregating V segments, but an unknown experimental factor could not be ruled out. V-gene and J-gene trimming of TCR beta chains was associated with a missense DCLRE1C variant in a later genetic analysis, and the association was replicated in an independent cohort. According to the authors, the approach could potentially be generalized to other disease states and immunological phenotypes. In a later genetic analysis, fewer N-insertions in productive TCRs were reported among donors in an Asian-associated ancestry cluster than the approximately 710-donor mean. A total of fewer than 200 TCR beta chains were listed by the study as associated with cytomegalovirus. Because counts were too low, approximately 15 rarely observed V segments, including chromosome 9 orphons, were excluded from the earlier analysis of some 590 of the donors. According to a later analysis, TCR association rates differed among HLA loci, with DRB1 alleles showing the most associated TCRs and HLA-C alleles showing the fewest. A further reported finding was that TCR beta sequences accurately predicted the HLA-A and HLA-B alleles for most subjects in the first cohort. A cluster of highly shared sequence variants was judged likely to represent a technical artifact of the sequencing pipeline. Several of the top co-occurrence clusters appeared to be linked to parvovirus B19, influenza, CMV and Epstein-Barr virus, according to a later analysis. Assigning TCR associations to individual alleles was difficult when HLA alleles, especially DR and DQ, strongly co-occurred. Because HLA typing was unavailable for some donors at each locus, only the typed subset was used in association tests. In a later analysis, HLA-associated TCR beta chains showed more clonal expansion and lower generation probabilities than non-associated chains that were equally common. In both the original and validation cohorts, the classifier was reported to diagnose cytomegalovirus status with high specificity and sensitivity. In a later analysis, about 16,000 TCR beta sequences were associated with specific HLA alleles at a false discovery rate of 0.05. In vitro tests confirmed that a few of the cytomegalovirus-associated TCR beta chains recognize cytomegalovirus antigens. A later analysis found that most CMV-associated TCR beta chains appeared HLA-restricted, with HLA associations seemingly driven largely by CMV exposure. Immune exposure information for the cohort was limited to CMV serostatus. The presence/absence analyses assumed that sequencing depth was roughly uniform across donors, and that assumption may not be true. In this cohort, only TCR beta chains were sequenced, and detectable features were limited by the absence of alpha or paired-chain data. Broadly in line with IMGT annotations, most TCR beta V segments showed up in productive rearrangements about 87% or about 30% of the time in an earlier analysis of under 700 of the donors. Most TCR sequences were seen in very few donors, while some public TCRs were found in many individuals.

Regarding this clone: The target of this receptor is not known. No base quality values were provided; no much bigger clone lies one nucleotide off.

This TCR came from a male donor in good health and CMV-seropositive. Sequencing input: PBMCs.

This receptor carries the CDR3 CASSQGSPLKGAPKAFF. The DNA sequence is as follows: TGCGCCAGCAGCCAAGGCTCTCCCCTCAAGGGGGCGCCGAAAGCTTTCTTT. The chain was built from TRBV4-3 and TRBJ1-1; 7 bases in between match TRBD1. V ends up 1 base short and J 9 bases short, with an unmatched junction base count of 17. Reading the germline V gene gives CDR1 LGHNA and CDR2 YSLEER. Measured from the cysteine to the phenylalanine, the CDR3 is 17 residues long. This entry keeps only the CDR3 DNA: 51 bases, framed from base 1.